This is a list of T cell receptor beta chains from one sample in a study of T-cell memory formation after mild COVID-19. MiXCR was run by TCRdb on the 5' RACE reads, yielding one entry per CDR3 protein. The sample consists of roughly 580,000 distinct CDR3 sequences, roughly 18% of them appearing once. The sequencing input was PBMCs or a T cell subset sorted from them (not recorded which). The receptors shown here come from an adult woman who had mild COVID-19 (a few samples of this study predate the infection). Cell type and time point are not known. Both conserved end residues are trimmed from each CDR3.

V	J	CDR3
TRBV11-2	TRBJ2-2	ASSQGSGELF
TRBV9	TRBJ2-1	ASSGRTESSYNEQF
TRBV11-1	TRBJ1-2	ASSLGGAGYT
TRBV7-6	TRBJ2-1	ASSSYTGDNEQF
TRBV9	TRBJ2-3	ASSVGGGSTDTQY
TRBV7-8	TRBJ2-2	ASSPGGGSATGELF
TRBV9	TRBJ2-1	ASSLPGTSGGGEQF
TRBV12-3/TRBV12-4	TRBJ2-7	ASSLVYGSYEQY
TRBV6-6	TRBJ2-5	ASSYYPPGRGPQETQY
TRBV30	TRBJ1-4	AWRLNNRAEKLF